This T cell receptor (beta chain) appears in the sequencing data of a study of CD8 T cells in ankylosing spondylitis. This clonotype was counted many times. TCRdb processed the 5' RACE reads anew with MiXCR; each CDR3 protein has one entry. Here the sample spans around 300,000 distinct CDR3 sequences, 14% to 15% being singletons. This receptor was obtained from a male donor with ankylosing spondylitis or in good health (not recorded which). Sequencing was carried out using blood, either unsorted or a sorted T cell fraction (not recorded which).

Written as DNA, the CDR3 is TGTGCCAGCAGTCGGGGGATATATAGCAATCAGCCCCAGCATTTT. This translates into CASSRGIYSNQPQHF. The V call is TRBV12-3 or TRBV12-4, the J call TRBJ1-5, with a weak D call TRBD1 (5 bases). Trimming pared 5 bases from V and 0 bases from J, leaving 11 bases between. The CDR3 length is 15 residues.